This TCR beta chain is drawn from a study of cytomegalovirus exposure and HLA in healthy donors. Overall study: From HLA-typed donors, an early data release held about 92 million unique TCRs. Study results and caveats: The authors later found HLA-associated TCR beta chains more clonally expanded than equally common others. A link between a missense DCLRE1C variant and TCR beta V- and J-gene trimming emerged from a later analysis.

The PCR made use of 60 Vbeta and 13 Jbeta primers. Here immunoSEQ multiplex PCR was the method, and the copy in TCRdb shows in-frame clones only, minus some. There are approximately 140,000 clones in the sample; 60% to 80% occur only once, and approximately 0.97% lies in the top ten. Concerning this clone itself: Its antigen is not identified.

Per the germline V gene, CDR1 is SGHAT and CDR2 is FQNNGV. There are 16 residues in the CDR3. V lost 1 base to trimming and J lost 5 bases; unmatched junction nucleotides: 10. The chain recombines TRBV11-2 with TRBJ2-7; TRBD2 matches 8 bases. The sequencing sample was made of PBMCs. The clonotype comes from a man in his late teens or twenties in good health and CMV-seronegative. The CDR3 reads CASSLVRGSGGHEQYF. CDR3 bases: TGTGCCAGCAGCTTAGTACGGGGCAGCGGGGGTCACGAGCAGTACTTC. Filled out from reference TRBV11-2 and TRBJ2-7, the complete variable domain reads EAGVAQSPRYKIIEKRQSVAFWCNPISGHATLYWYQQILGQGPKLLIQFQNNGVVDDSQLPKDRFSAERLKGVDSTLKIQPAKLEDSAVYLCASSLVRGSGGHEQYFGPGTRLTVT.